This T cell receptor beta chain stems from a study of blood T cell repertoires in COVID-19. Study-wide background: COVID-19 samples collected from the United States, Italy and Spain covered acute and convalescent phases. T cells, B-cell-depleted T cells, or PBMCs supplied cDNA or gDNA.

In the original processing: Estimation of nucleated cell counts relied on the amplification of reference gene primers. Sequencing was performed with immunoSEQ multiplex PCR; in TCRdb, only in-frame clones are kept and a portion is missing. V and J calls plus clone size are reproduced from that table; the DNA served to infer D and trimming. Of 150,000 to 200,000 clones in the sample, about nine tenths were seen once. The CDR3 runs to 14 residues. Germline values: CDR1 MNHEY, CDR2 SVGAGI. Trimming pared 2 bases from V and 0 bases from J, leaving 5 bases between. This clone was counted a single time. Sample: peripheral blood. The chain has TRBV6-5 and TRBJ2-1; D possibly corresponds to TRBD2 (5 bases). The clonotype originates from a man in his forties with acute or convalescent COVID-19. The DNA for the CDR3 is TGTGCCAGCAGTTACGGGAGCTCCTACAATGAGCAGTTCTTC. Translated, it gives CASSYGSSYNEQFF.